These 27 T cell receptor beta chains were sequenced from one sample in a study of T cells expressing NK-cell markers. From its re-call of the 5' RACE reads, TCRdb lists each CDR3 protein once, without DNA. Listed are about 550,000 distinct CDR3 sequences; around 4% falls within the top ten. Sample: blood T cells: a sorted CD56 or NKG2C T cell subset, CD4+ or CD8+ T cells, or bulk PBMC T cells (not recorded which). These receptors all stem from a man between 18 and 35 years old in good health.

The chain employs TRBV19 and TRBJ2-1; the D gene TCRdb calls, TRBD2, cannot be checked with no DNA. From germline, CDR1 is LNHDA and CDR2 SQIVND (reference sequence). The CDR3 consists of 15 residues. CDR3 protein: CATRPGTSGGDEQFF.

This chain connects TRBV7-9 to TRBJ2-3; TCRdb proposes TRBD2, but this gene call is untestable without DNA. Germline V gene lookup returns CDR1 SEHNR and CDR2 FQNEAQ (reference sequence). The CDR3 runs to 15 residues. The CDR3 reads CASSAGLAGADTQYF.

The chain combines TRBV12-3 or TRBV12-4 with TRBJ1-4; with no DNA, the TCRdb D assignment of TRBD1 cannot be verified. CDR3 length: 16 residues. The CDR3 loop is CASSLALTGLNEKLFF.

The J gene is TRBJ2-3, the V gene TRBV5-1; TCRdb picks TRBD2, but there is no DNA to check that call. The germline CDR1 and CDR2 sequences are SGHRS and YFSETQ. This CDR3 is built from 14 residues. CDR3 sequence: CASSLRRASDTQYF.

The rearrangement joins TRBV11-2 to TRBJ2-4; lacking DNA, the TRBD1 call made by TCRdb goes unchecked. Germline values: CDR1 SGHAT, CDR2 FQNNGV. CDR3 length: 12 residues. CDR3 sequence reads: CASSADRDIQYF.

This CDR3 is CASRGVGYGYTF. The chain combines TRBV6-5 with TRBJ1-2; no DNA is available, so the TRBD1 call from TCRdb remains unchecked. This CDR3 region has 12 residues. Germline CDR1 reads MNHEY; CDR2 reads SVGAGI.

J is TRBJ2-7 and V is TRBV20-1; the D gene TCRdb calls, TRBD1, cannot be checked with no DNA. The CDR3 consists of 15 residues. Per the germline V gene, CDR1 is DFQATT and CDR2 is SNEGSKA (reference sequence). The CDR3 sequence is CSARGGRGNHYEQYF.

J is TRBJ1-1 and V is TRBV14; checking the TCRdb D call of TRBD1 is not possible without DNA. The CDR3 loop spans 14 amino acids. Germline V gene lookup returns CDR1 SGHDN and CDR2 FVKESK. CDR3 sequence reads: CASSQDVGAREAFF.

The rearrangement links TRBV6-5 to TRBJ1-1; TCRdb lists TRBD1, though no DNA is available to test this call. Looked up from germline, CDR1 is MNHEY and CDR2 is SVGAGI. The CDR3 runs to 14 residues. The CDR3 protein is CASSYMRGHTEAFF.

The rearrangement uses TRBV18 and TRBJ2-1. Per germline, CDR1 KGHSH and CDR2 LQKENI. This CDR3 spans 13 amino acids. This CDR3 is CASSPPQDPEQFF.

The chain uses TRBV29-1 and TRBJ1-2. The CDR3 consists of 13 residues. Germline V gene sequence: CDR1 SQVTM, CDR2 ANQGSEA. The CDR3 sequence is CSVRVAENYGYTF.

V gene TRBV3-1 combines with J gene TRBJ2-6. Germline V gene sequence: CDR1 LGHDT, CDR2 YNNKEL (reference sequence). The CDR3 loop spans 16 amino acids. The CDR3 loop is CASSQELSSGANVLTF.

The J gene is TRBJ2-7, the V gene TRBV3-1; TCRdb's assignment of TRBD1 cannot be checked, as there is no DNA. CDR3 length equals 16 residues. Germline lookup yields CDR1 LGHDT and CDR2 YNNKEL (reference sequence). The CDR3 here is CASSPPLPVLNYEQYF.

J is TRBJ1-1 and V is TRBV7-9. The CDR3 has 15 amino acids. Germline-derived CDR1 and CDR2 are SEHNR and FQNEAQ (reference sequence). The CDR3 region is CASSRGFREGTEAFF. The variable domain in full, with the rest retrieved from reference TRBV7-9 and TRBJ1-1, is DTGVSQNPRHKITKRGQNVTFRCDPISEHNRLYWYRQTLGQGPEFLTYFQNEAQLEKSRLLSDRFSAERPKGSFSTLEIQRTEQGDSAMYLCASSRGFREGTEAFFGQGTRLTVV.

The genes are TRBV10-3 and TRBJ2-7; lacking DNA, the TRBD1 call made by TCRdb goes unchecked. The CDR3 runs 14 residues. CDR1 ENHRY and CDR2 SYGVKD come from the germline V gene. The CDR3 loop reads CAISESMSVYEQYF.

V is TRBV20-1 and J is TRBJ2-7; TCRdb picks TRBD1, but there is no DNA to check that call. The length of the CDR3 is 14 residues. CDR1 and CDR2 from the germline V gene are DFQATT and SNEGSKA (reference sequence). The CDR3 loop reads CSAIPDRTVYEQYF.

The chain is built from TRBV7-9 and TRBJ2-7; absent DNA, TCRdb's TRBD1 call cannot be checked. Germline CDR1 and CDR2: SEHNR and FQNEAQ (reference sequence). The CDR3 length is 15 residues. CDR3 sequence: CASTLTGSKTYEQYF.

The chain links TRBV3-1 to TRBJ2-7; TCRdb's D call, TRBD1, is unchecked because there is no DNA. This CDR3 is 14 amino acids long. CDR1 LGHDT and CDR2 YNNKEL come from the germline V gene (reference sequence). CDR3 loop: CASSQVAGRYEQYF.

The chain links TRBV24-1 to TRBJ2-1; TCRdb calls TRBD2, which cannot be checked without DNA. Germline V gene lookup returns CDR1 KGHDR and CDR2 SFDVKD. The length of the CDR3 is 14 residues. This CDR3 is CATSEEGLYNEQFF.

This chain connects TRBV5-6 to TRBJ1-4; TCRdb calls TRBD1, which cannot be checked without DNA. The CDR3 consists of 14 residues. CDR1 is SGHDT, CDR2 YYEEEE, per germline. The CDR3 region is CASSDSQRNEKLFF.

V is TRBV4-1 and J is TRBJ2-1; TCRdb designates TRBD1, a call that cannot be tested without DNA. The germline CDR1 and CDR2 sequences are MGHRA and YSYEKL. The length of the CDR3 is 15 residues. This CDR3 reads CASSQKQGDYNEQFF.

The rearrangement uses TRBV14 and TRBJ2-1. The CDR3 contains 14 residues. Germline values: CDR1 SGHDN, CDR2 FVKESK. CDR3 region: CASSQYTNYYEQFF.

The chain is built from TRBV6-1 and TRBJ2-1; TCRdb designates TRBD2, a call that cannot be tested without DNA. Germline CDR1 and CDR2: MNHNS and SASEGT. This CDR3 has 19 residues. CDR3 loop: CASSREAFKLAGVGNEQFF.

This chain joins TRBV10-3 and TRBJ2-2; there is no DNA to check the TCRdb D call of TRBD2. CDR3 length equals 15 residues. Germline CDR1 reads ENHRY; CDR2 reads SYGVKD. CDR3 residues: CATGLAGGDTGELFF.

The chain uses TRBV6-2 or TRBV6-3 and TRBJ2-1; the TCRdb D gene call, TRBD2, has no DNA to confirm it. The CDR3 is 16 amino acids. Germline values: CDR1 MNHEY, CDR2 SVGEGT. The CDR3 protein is CASSYLAGGGHNEQFF.

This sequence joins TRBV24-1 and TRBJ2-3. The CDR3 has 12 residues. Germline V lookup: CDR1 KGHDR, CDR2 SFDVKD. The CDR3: CATSDYSDTQYF.

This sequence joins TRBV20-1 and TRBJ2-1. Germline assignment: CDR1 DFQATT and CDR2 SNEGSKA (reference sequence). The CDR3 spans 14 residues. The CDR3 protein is CSARGTFFYNEQFF.